This entry lists 27 T cell receptor beta chains sequenced from one sample in a study of monozygotic twins with inflammatory bowel disease. TCRdb reprocessed the 5' RACE reads and reports one entry per CDR3 protein, with no DNA. The sample includes 150,000 to 200,000 distinct CDR3 sequences. Source material: blood. These receptors were collected from a human donor with ulcerative colitis or Crohn's disease, or a healthy co-twin of an affected twin (not recorded which).

Here the CDR3 reads CATILRPSGRNRHEQFF. V and J are TRBV6-2 or TRBV6-3 and TRBJ2-1; checking the TCRdb D call of TRBD2 is not possible without DNA. The germline V gene encodes CDR1 MNHEY and CDR2 SVGEGT. The CDR3 loop spans 17 amino acids.

The chain employs TRBV12-3 or TRBV12-4 and TRBJ2-1. The CDR3 has 12 amino acids. CDR3 protein: CASRHVRDEQFF.

This rearrangement joins TRBV24-1 to TRBJ2-7; TCRdb calls TRBD2, which cannot be checked without DNA. This CDR3 has 16 residues. Germline CDR1 reads KGHDR; CDR2 reads SFDVKD. This chain's CDR3 is CATDGPSGVPSYEQYF.

CDR3 in amino acids: CASSLTVEQTQYF. This chain joins TRBV19 and TRBJ2-5; TCRdb's D call of TRBD1 is untestable without DNA. Germline V CDR1 and CDR2: LNHDA, SQIVND (reference sequence). The CDR3 is 13 residues long.

V is TRBV28 and J is TRBJ2-1. Germline lookup yields CDR1 MDHEN and CDR2 SYDVKM. The CDR3 runs 16 residues. The CDR3 protein is CASTLSLRGSYNEQFF.

The J gene is TRBJ1-2, the V gene TRBV28; TCRdb returns TRBD1, unconfirmable since there is no DNA. This CDR3 contains 11 residues. Germline V gene sequence: CDR1 MDHEN, CDR2 SYDVKM. The CDR3: CASSYRDGYTF.

This chain links TRBV24-1 with TRBJ2-1; TCRdb designates TRBD1, a call that cannot be tested without DNA. Germline V gene data show CDR1 as KGHDR and CDR2 as SFDVKD. This CDR3 is 12 amino acids long. CDR3 residues: CATSDFRGLQFF.

The chain joins TRBV19 to TRBJ2-2. Germline CDR1 is LNHDA and CDR2 is SQIVND (reference sequence). The CDR3 extends over 15 amino acids. The CDR3 region is CASRGWQANTGELFF.

The V call is TRBV4-1, the J call TRBJ1-1; with no DNA, the TCRdb D assignment of TRBD1 cannot be verified. Germline loops: CDR1 MGHRA, CDR2 YSYEKL. This CDR3 is built from 17 residues. The CDR3 sequence: CASSQAGTATLNTEAFF.

The chain recombines TRBV6-2 or TRBV6-3 with TRBJ2-1; TCRdb returns TRBD2, unconfirmable since there is no DNA. CDR3 length: 17 residues. Per germline, CDR1 MNHEY and CDR2 SVGEGT. CDR3 amino acids: CASSYGGGFISYNEQFF.

The V and J genes are TRBV3-1 and TRBJ2-5; TCRdb's assignment of TRBD2 cannot be checked, as there is no DNA. The CDR3 is 13 residues long. Germline V lookup: CDR1 LGHDT, CDR2 YNNKEL (reference sequence). CDR3 protein: CASSSLAQETQYF.

The chain links TRBV5-4 to TRBJ1-2; TCRdb selects TRBD1, and the lack of DNA leaves this call unchecked. Looked up from germline, CDR1 is SGHNT and CDR2 is YYREEE (reference sequence). The CDR3 runs to 15 residues. The CDR3: CASSLGTGAAYGYTF.

V usage is TRBV5-1 and J usage is TRBJ1-1; no DNA is available, so the TRBD1 call from TCRdb remains unchecked. The CDR3 extends over 15 amino acids. CDR1 SGHRS and CDR2 YFSETQ come from the germline V gene. CDR3 region: CASTYLPGTRVEAFF.

This rearrangement joins TRBV5-1 to TRBJ2-3; the D gene TCRdb calls, TRBD1, cannot be checked with no DNA. CDR1 and CDR2 from the germline V gene are SGHRS and YFSETQ. The CDR3 length is 14 residues. This CDR3 is CASSQGVISDTQYF.

This sequence joins TRBV7-9 and TRBJ2-5; TCRdb's D call of TRBD2 is untestable without DNA. The CDR3 loop spans 15 amino acids. The germline V gene has CDR1 SEHNR and CDR2 FQNEAQ (reference sequence). The CDR3 reads CASSLAGGPEETQYF.

The gene calls are TRBV4-3 and TRBJ2-3. Germline V gives CDR1 LGHNA, CDR2 YSLEER. The CDR3 is made up of 16 amino acids. The CDR3 loop reads CASSQEGLASTDTQYF.

The genes are TRBV7-2 and TRBJ2-3; TCRdb's D call of TRBD1 is untestable without DNA. The CDR3 contains 12 residues. In germline, CDR1 is SGHTA, CDR2 FQGNSA. The CDR3 loop is CASSPPSDTQYF.

The J gene is TRBJ2-7, the V gene TRBV20-1; TCRdb calls TRBD1, which cannot be checked without DNA. The CDR3 is 14 amino acids. Germline lookup yields CDR1 DFQATT and CDR2 SNEGSKA (reference sequence). This CDR3 is CSARLGIGIYEQYF.

The J gene is TRBJ2-3, the V gene TRBV5-5; TCRdb's assignment of TRBD1 cannot be checked, as there is no DNA. Germline values: CDR1 SGHKS, CDR2 YYEKEE (reference sequence). The CDR3 is 15 residues long. The CDR3 region is CASSLEGDRTDTQYF. The variable domain in full, completed from reference TRBV5-5 and TRBJ2-3, reads DAGVTQSPTHLIKTRGQQVTLRCSPISGHKSVSWYQQVLGQGPQFIFQYYEKEERGRGNFPDRFSARQFPNYSSELNVNALLLGDSALYLCASSLEGDRTDTQYFGPGTRLTVL.

CDR3 sequence: CASSPNYNEQFF. The rearrangement uses TRBV11-2 and TRBJ2-1. Germline CDR1 and CDR2: SGHAT and FQNNGV. The CDR3 runs 12 residues. The full variable domain, in which reference TRBV11-2 and TRBJ2-1 provide the parts outside the CDR3, is EAGVAQSPRYKIIEKRQSVAFWCNPISGHATLYWYQQILGQGPKLLIQFQNNGVVDDSQLPKDRFSAERLKGVDSTLKIQPAKLEDSAVYLCASSPNYNEQFFGPGTRLTVL.

The rearrangement links TRBV12-3 or TRBV12-4 to TRBJ1-3; checking the TCRdb D call of TRBD1 is not possible without DNA. The CDR3 loop spans 15 amino acids. This CDR3 reads CASSLVEGPGNTIYF.

The chain joins TRBV5-1 to TRBJ2-7. CDR1 and CDR2 (germline): SGHRS, YFSETQ. The CDR3 has 13 amino acids. Here the CDR3 reads CASSLAGTHEQYF.

The CDR3 reads CASSSPSGRFTSTDTQYF. V gene TRBV28 combines with J gene TRBJ2-3; TCRdb calls TRBD2, which cannot be checked without DNA. Germline assignment: CDR1 MDHEN and CDR2 SYDVKM. The CDR3 contains 18 residues.

V usage is TRBV3-1 and J usage is TRBJ2-2; without DNA, the TCRdb call of TRBD2 cannot be checked. The CDR3 length is 20 residues. CDR1 LGHDT and CDR2 YNNKEL come from the germline V gene (reference sequence). The CDR3 protein is CASPRSGLAGGFWNTGELFF.

The chain links TRBV10-3 to TRBJ2-1; TCRdb's D call of TRBD2 is untestable without DNA. This CDR3 contains 17 residues. In germline, CDR1 is ENHRY, CDR2 SYGVKD. The CDR3 sequence: CAISDPGTSGSRNEQFF.

The chain uses TRBV6-1 and TRBJ2-5; no DNA is available, so the TRBD1 call from TCRdb remains unchecked. The CDR3 has 15 amino acids. In germline, CDR1 is MNHNS, CDR2 SASEGT. CDR3 loop: CASSADRGVIETQYF.

The chain uses TRBV19 and TRBJ1-4; with no DNA, the TCRdb D assignment of TRBD1 cannot be verified. Germline-derived CDR1 and CDR2 are LNHDA and SQIVND (reference sequence). This CDR3 spans 18 amino acids. CDR3 amino acids: CASSTRRAQGPNLEKLFF.